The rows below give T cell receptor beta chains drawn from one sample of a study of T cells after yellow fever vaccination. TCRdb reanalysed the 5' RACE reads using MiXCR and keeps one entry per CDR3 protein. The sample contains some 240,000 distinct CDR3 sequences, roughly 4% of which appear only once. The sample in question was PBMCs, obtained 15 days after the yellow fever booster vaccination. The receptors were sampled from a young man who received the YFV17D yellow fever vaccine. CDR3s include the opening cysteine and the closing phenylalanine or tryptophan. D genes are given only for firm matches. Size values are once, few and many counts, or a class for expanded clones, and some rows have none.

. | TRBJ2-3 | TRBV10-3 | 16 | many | TGTGCCATCAGTGACCCCGGCAGGGGTTGGACAGATACGCAGTATTTT | CAISDPGRGWTDTQYF
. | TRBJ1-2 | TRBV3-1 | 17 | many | TGTGCCAGCAGCCAAGAAGGGGTAGCAGGAACTGCGGGTGGCTACACCTTC | CASSQEGVAGTAGGYTF
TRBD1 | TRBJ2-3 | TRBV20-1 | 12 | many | TGCAGTGTCAGGGGGCGTTCGGATACGCAGTATTTT | CSVRGRSDTQYF
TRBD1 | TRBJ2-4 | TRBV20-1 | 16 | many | TGCAGTGCTAGAGCTCGTCGAACAGGGGCTCAAAACATTCAGTACTTC | CSARARRTGAQNIQYF
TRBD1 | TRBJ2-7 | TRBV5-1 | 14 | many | TGCGCCAGCAGCCCGGGACAGGGGGCGAGGGAGCAGTACTTC | CASSPGQGAREQYF
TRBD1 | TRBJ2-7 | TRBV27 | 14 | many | TGTGCCAGCAGTTCCGGGACAGGGGTCTCCGAGCAGTACTTC | CASSSGTGVSEQYF
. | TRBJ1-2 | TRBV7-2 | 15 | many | TGTGCCAGCAGCTTAGACGGGCTTGGAGGCTATGGCTACACCTTC | CASSLDGLGGYGYTF
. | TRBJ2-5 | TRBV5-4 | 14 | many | TGTGCCAGCAGCTTATGGGCCAGGGGTGAGACCCAGTACTTC | CASSLWARGETQYF
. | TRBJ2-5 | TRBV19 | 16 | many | TGTGCCAGTAGTGTACGCTTCATTATGGGGAAAGAGACCCAGTACTTC | CASSVRFIMGKETQYF
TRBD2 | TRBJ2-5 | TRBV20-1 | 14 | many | TGCAGTGCTAGATGGCGGGGGGAGGGGGAGACCCAGTACTTC | CSARWRGEGETQYF
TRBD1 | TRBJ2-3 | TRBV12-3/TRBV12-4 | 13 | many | TGTGCCAGCAGGGACAGGGGTACGGATACGCAGTATTTT | CASRDRGTDTQYF
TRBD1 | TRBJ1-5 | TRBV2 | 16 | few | TGTGCCAGCAGGAAGCGACAGGGCTATAGCAATCAGCCCCAGCATTTT | CASRKRQGYSNQPQHF
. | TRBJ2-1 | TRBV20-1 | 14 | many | TGCAGTGCTAGTAGCCAGGCCTTTATGGATGAGCAGTTCTTC | CSASSQAFMDEQFF
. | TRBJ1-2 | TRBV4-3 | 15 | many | TGCGCCAGCAGCCAAGGAAGTTTTCCTAACTATGGCTACACCTTC | CASSQGSFPNYGYTF
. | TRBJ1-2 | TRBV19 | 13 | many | TGTGCCAGTAGTATGCCGGTCGGCTATGGCTACACCTTC | CASSMPVGYGYTF
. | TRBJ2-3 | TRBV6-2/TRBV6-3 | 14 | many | TGTGCCAGCAGTCCGACTAGTCCCACAGATACGCAGTATTTT | CASSPTSPTDTQYF
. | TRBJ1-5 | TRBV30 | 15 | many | TGTGCCTGGAGTGTACATCGGGAAAGCAATCAGCCCCAGCATTTT | CAWSVHRESNQPQHF
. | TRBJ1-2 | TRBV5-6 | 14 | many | TGTGCCAGCAGCCTTCCGCCGGGGAAGAGTGGCTACACCTTC | CASSLPPGKSGYTF
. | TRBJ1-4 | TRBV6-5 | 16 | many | TGTGCCAGCAGTTACCGCTTTAATGGTTTTAATGAAAACCTGTTTTTT | CASSYRFNGFNENLFF
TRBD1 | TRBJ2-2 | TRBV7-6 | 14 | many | TGTGCCAGCAGCTCGCAGGGGGCGTCCGGGGAGCTGTTTTTT | CASSSQGASGELFF
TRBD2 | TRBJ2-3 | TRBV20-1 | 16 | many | TGCAGTGCTAGAGATCGGCAGCGGGAGAGCACAGATACGCAGTATTTT | CSARDRQRESTDTQYF
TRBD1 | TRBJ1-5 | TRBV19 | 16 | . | TGTGCCAGTAGTAAATCCAGGGACAGGGGTAATCAGCCCCAGCATTTT | CASSKSRDRGNQPQHF
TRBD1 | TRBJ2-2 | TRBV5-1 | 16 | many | TGCGCCAGCAGCGGCCGGGACAGGGTGGATACCGGGGAGCTGTTTTTT | CASSGRDRVDTGELFF
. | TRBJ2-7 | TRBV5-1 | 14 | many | TGCGCCAGCAGCGACGGTGGAGGGGCCCCCGAGCAGTACTTC | CASSDGGGAPEQYF
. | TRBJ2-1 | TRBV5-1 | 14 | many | TGCGCCAGCAGCTGGGGACCATCTTACAATGAGCAGTTCTTC | CASSWGPSYNEQFF
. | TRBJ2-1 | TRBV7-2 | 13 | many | TGTGCCAGCAGCTTAGTCGGCGATAGTGAGCAGTTCTTC | CASSLVGDSEQFF
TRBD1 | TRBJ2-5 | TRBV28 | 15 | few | TGTGCCAGCAGTGGTGGACAGGGGGGGTTCGAGACCCAGTACTTC | CASSGGQGGFETQYF
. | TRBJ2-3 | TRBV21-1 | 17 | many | TGTGCCAACTTTCCCCCGCAATTGGGGGGCTCCACAGATACGCAGTATTTT | CANFPPQLGGSTDTQYF
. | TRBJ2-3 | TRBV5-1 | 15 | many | TGCGCCAGCAGCTTCCAGGGGCCTAGCACAGATACGCAGTATTTT | CASSFQGPSTDTQYF
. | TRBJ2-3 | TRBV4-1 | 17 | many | TGCGCCAGCAGCCAATGGAGAGGGCAGGGGCACACAGATACGCAGTATTTT | CASSQWRGQGHTDTQYF
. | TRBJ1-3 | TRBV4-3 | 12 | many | TGCGCCAGCAGCCAAGAGTCTCGCACCATATATTTT | CASSQESRTIYF
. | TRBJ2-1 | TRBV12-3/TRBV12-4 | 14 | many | TGTGCCAGCAGCCCCAGGGTAACCTACAATGAGCAGTTCTTC | CASSPRVTYNEQFF
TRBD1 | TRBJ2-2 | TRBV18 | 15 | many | TGTGCCAGCTCGCCCAACAGGGGGAACACCGGGGAGCTGTTTTTT | CASSPNRGNTGELFF
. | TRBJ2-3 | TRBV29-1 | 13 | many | TGCAGCGCGAAACCGGTAGGCCCAGATACGCAGTATTTT | CSAKPVGPDTQYF
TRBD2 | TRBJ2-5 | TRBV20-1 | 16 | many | TGCAGTGCTAGAGATGACCTATCCGGGGGGCAAGAGACCCAGTACTTC | CSARDDLSGGQETQYF
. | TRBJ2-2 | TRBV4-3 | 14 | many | TGCGCCAGCAGCCTGGCCGAGCGGGCCGGGGAGCTGTTTTTT | CASSLAERAGELFF
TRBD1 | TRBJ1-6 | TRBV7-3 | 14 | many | TGTGCCAGTGCAGAACAGGGGGTCACTTCACCCCTCCACTTT | CASAEQGVTSPLHF
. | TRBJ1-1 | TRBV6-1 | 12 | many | TGTGCCAGCATTGGGCAGGGCGCTGAAGCTTTCTTT | CASIGQGAEAFF